The 26 T cell receptor beta chains below were found in one sample sequenced in a study of blood T cell repertoires in COVID-19. Produced via immunoSEQ multiplex PCR; TCRdb's table is partial and in-frame only. The repertoire holds under 90,000 clones, with 60% to 75% as singletons. Input material: peripheral blood. The receptors here all came from a man in his fifties or sixties with active or convalescent COVID-19.

The chain couples TRBV19 to TRBJ1-2; no reliable D call. V was shortened by 5 bases and J by 4 bases, with 5 bases between the two germline ends. Germline V gives CDR1 LNHDA, CDR2 SQIVND (reference sequence). This CDR3 region has 11 residues. The CDR3 region has the DNA TGTGCCAGTAGTTCCATCTATGGCTACACCTTC. Its translation is CASSSIYGYTF.

The count of this clone is one. This chain links TRBV30 with TRBJ1-1; D is perhaps TRBD1 (5 bases). The germline V gene has CDR1 GTSNPN and CDR2 SVGIG (reference sequence). Trimming took off 8 bases at V and 0 bases at J, with 10 bases between the two ends. This CDR3 comprises 12 residues. The DNA for the CDR3 is TGTGCCCAGGGCGTCATGAACACTGAAGCTTTCTTT. Encoded protein: CAQGVMNTEAFF.

V is TRBV27 and J is TRBJ2-1, with D possibly TRBD1 on 6 matching bases. This CDR3 has 14 residues. CDR1 is MNHEY and CDR2 is SMNVEV in the germline V gene (reference sequence). V shed 3 bases and J shed 3 bases, with 9 bases lying between them. CDR3 protein: CASSFRGVYNEQFF. Written as DNA, the CDR3 is TGTGCCAGCAGTTTCAGGGGTGTCTACAATGAGCAGTTCTTC.

V and J are TRBV6-4 and TRBJ2-3; D unresolved. Germline V gives CDR1 MRHNA, CDR2 SNTAGT. CDR3 size: 15 residues. The V end lost 0 bases, the J end lost 7 bases, and 14 bases lay between the germline ends. The chain's CDR3 is CASSDSSREVNTQYF. CDR3 in DNA: TGTGCCAGCAGTGACTCGAGTCGTGAGGTGAATACGCAGTATTTT.

The chain combines TRBV30 with TRBJ2-1, with D possibly matching TRBD2 (6 bases). The V gene lost 2 bases and the J gene lost 6 bases, with 14 bases spanning the gap. Per germline, CDR1 GTSNPN and CDR2 SVGIG (reference sequence). This CDR3 is 14 amino acids long. For the CDR3, the DNA is TGTGCCTGGAGTCCCTCACCGGGACTCAATGAGCAGTTCTTC. Translation: CAWSPSPGLNEQFF.

The V gene is TRBV10-3, the J gene TRBJ2-7; 9 bases map to TRBD1. V shed 8 bases and J 5 bases; nucleotides not matched to a gene: 7. This CDR3 is 13 amino acids long. The V gene's germline CDR1 is ENHRY and CDR2 SYGVKD. The CDR3 sequence is CAILRTGDNEQYF. The CDR3 DNA is TGTGCCATCTTAAGGACAGGGGACAACGAGCAGTACTTC.

In this sample, this clone turned up a few times. CDR3 in DNA: TGTGCCAGTAGCGTAGCGGGGGGGTCCTACAATGAGCAGTTCTTC. Translating it yields CASSVAGGSYNEQFF. The genes are TRBV19 and TRBJ2-1; 11 bases are shared with TRBD2. This CDR3 has 15 residues. V was clipped by 6 bases and J by 1 base; unmatched bases: 2. Germline-derived CDR1 and CDR2 are LNHDA and SQIVND (reference sequence).

The chain has TRBV10-2 and TRBJ1-1; 9 bases align to TRBD1. Per the germline V gene, CDR1 is WSHSY and CDR2 is SAAADI. The ends lost 0 bases at V and 5 bases at J; junction bases unmatched: 10. CDR3 size: 17 residues. The chain's CDR3 is CASSESWLGQGTTEAFF. DNA for the CDR3: TGCGCCAGCAGTGAGTCATGGTTGGGACAGGGTACGACTGAAGCTTTCTTT.

This chain uses TRBV27 with TRBJ2-7, with 7 bases aligning to TRBD1. The germline gives CDR1 MNHEY, CDR2 SMNVEV (reference sequence). V gave up 6 bases and J gave up 2 bases; unmatched junction bases: 4. The CDR3 loop spans 13 amino acids. CDR3 residues: CASRRTGAYEQYF. The CDR3 nucleotides read TGTGCCAGCAGACGGACAGGAGCCTACGAGCAGTACTTC.

The sample holds many counts of this clone. The J gene is TRBJ2-2, the V gene TRBV5-4, with TRBD1 identical over 9 bases. The junction had 6 bases not matched to a gene; V was cut back by 5 bases and J by 7 bases. Germline loops: CDR1 SGHNT, CDR2 YYREEE (reference sequence). This CDR3 region has 14 residues. The CDR3 loop is CASRKTGGGGELFF. CDR3 DNA: TGTGCCAGCAGGAAGACAGGGGGAGGCGGGGAGCTGTTTTTT.

The CDR3 sequence: CASSFGGGAGETQYF. The CDR3 nucleotides are TGTGCCAGCAGCTTCGGCGGGGGGGCTGGGGAGACCCAGTACTTC. The J gene is TRBJ2-5, the V gene TRBV5-6, with TRBD2 identical over 9 bases. There are 15 residues in the CDR3. The V segment lost 2 bases and the J segment 5 bases; nucleotides outside the gene matches: 7. The germline V gene encodes CDR1 SGHDT and CDR2 YYEEEE. The full variable domain, rest sourced from reference TRBV5-6 and TRBJ2-5, is DAGVTQSPTHLIKTRGQQVTLRCSPKSGHDTVSWYQQALGQGPQFIFQYYEEEERQRGNFPDRFSGHQFPNYSSELNVNALLLGDSALYLCASSFGGGAGETQYFGPGTRLLVL.

DNA of the CDR3: TGCGCCAGCAGCCAACAATTGGGGGCGACAGGGAATGAAGCTTTCTTT. Translating gives CASSQQLGATGNEAFF. The V call is TRBV4-3, the J call TRBJ1-1; TRBD1 matches at 7 bases. The CDR3 has 16 amino acids. J lost 7 bases, V lost 2 bases, and 13 bases had no gene match. CDR1 and CDR2 from the germline V gene are LGHNA and YSLEER.

The chain combines TRBV4-2 with TRBJ2-1; D might be TRBD2 (5 bases). Looked up from germline, CDR1 is LGHNA and CDR2 is YNFKEQ. This CDR3 has 14 residues. Trimming cost V 5 bases and J 5 bases, with 13 bases left between them. The CDR3 sequence is CASSARRADNEQFF. The DNA of the CDR3 is TGTGCCAGCAGCGCCCGGCGGGCGGACAATGAGCAGTTCTTC.

The V call is TRBV2, the J call TRBJ1-2; a possible D gene is TRBD1 (5 bases). V was clipped by 6 bases and J by 6 bases, with 5 bases between them. Germline V gene lookup returns CDR1 SNHLY and CDR2 FYNNEI. This CDR3 comprises 10 residues. As DNA, the CDR3 is TGTGCCAGCAGCAGGGATGGCTACACCTTC. The encoded protein is CASSRDGYTF.

This clone was observed a few times. J is TRBJ1-1 and V is TRBV10-3; D is uncertain. This CDR3 region has 12 residues. V was trimmed by 11 bases and J by 1 base, leaving 11 bases between them. Germline CDR1 reads ENHRY; CDR2 reads SYGVKD. CDR3 amino acids: CAAEGTNTEAFF. Here the CDR3 DNA reads TGTGCCGCGGAGGGAACGAACACTGAAGCTTTCTTT.

V is TRBV6-1 and J is TRBJ1-2; D unresolved. Germline lookup yields CDR1 MNHNS and CDR2 SASEGT. There are 15 residues in the CDR3. The V end was cut by 0 bases, the J end by 3 bases, with 11 bases between. The CDR3 region is CASSEAGTDYYGYTF. The CDR3 bases are TGTGCCAGCAGTGAAGCAGGAACAGATTACTATGGCTACACCTTC.

J is TRBJ2-5 and V is TRBV20-1, with unresolved D. V lost 3 bases to trimming and J lost 2 bases, with 10 bases between them. CDR1 is DFQATT, CDR2 SNEGSKA, per germline (reference sequence). The length of the CDR3 is 13 residues. CDR3 in DNA: TGCAGTGCTAGTAAAACAGCACAAGAGACCCAGTACTTC. Encoded protein: CSASKTAQETQYF.

The chain carries TRBV10-3 and TRBJ2-3; 13 positions match TRBD2. CDR1 and CDR2 from the germline V gene are ENHRY and SYGVKD. CDR3 length: 18 residues. The ends lost 4 bases at V and 4 bases at J; junction bases unmatched: 11. This CDR3 reads CAISGERGTSGVADTQYF. CDR3 in DNA: TGTGCCATCAGTGGAGAGAGGGGGACTAGCGGGGTAGCAGATACGCAGTATTTT.

The chain couples TRBV12-3 or TRBV12-4 to TRBJ1-2, with D unclear. The CDR3 extends over 12 amino acids. V was cut by 2 bases and J by 6 bases, with 7 bases left in between. The CDR3 DNA is TGTGCCAGCAGTTTAACTGCTGATGGCTACACCTTC. It encodes CASSLTADGYTF.

This clone appeared a single time. The chain recombines TRBV6-7 with TRBJ1-4, with no clear D. TRBV6-7 is annotated as an ORF whose role is uncertain. The CDR3 extends over 13 amino acids. With 7 bases removed from V and 7 bases from J, the gap between germline ends came to 13 bases. The CDR3 is CASKTGGAEKLFF. The CDR3 region has the DNA TGTGCCAGCAAGACCGGAGGTGCTGAAAAACTGTTTTTT.

The chain links TRBV19 to TRBJ1-5; 7 positions match TRBD1. The V gene's germline CDR1 is LNHDA and CDR2 SQIVND (reference sequence). The trim removed 8 bases at V and 2 bases at J, leaving 6 bases unmatched. The CDR3 extends over 14 amino acids. CDR3 protein: CASSGDRGNQPQHF. For the CDR3, the DNA is TGTGCCAGTTCGGGGGACAGAGGCAATCAGCCCCAGCATTTT.

In this sample, this clone turned up a few times. The chain is built from TRBV13 and TRBJ2-7; 11 bases are shared with TRBD2. This CDR3 has 15 residues. The germline V gene encodes CDR1 PRHDT and CDR2 FYEKMQ (reference sequence). The V and J ends lost 0 bases and 3 bases, in that order; junction bases with no gene match: 1. The CDR3 bases are TGTGCCAGCAGCTTAGGGGGACTAGCGGACTACGAGCAGTACTTC. It yields the protein CASSLGGLADYEQYF.

This chain links TRBV7-2 with TRBJ1-3; the match to TRBD1 covers 10 bases. V shed 5 bases, J shed 0 bases, and the junction held 10 bases outside the gene matches. Germline V gives CDR1 SGHTA, CDR2 FQGNSA. The CDR3 has 18 residues. The CDR3 region is CASSLGQGPSLSGNTIYF. The CDR3, as DNA: TGTGCCAGCAGCCTGGGACAGGGGCCATCTCTCTCTGGAAACACCATATATTTT.

This chain connects TRBV6-4 to TRBJ1-5, with D possibly matching TRBD1 (5 bases). Germline assignment: CDR1 MRHNA and CDR2 SNTAGT. Trimming removed 3 bases at V and 7 bases at J, with 22 bases between. This CDR3 region has 17 residues. The CDR3 DNA reads as TGTGCCAGCAGTGAAGGAATGGTTCAGGGCCAAGCGCAGCCCCAGCATTTT. Translating it yields CASSEGMVQGQAQPQHF.

V usage is TRBV7-2 and J usage is TRBJ2-1; 15 positions agree with TRBD2. The CDR3 loop spans 18 amino acids. Per the germline V gene, CDR1 is SGHTA and CDR2 is FQGNSA. V shed 5 bases, J shed 6 bases, and the junction held 11 bases outside the gene matches. The CDR3 region is CASSPRGLAGGPGNEQFF. In DNA form, the CDR3 reads TGTGCCAGCAGCCCCCGGGGACTAGCGGGGGGTCCGGGCAATGAGCAGTTCTTC.

This clone was observed once. The J gene is TRBJ1-1, the V gene TRBV5-4; the D gene is possibly TRBD1 (5 bases). There are 15 residues in the CDR3. Germline V CDR1 and CDR2: SGHNT, YYREEE (reference sequence). V dropped 0 bases and J dropped 1 base, with 10 bases sitting between them. As DNA, the CDR3 is TGTGCCAGCAGCTTGGATGCAGGGCCGAACACTGAAGCTTTCTTT. Translation: CASSLDAGPNTEAFF.